A selection of T cell receptor beta chains follows, all from one sample in a study of cytomegalovirus exposure and HLA in healthy donors. Profiled with immunoSEQ multiplex PCR; TCRdb holds only in-frame clones, not every one. The sample lists over 100,000 clones; 60% to 85% were seen once. The sample comprised PBMCs. The receptors stem from a female donor in good health and CMV-seronegative. Each CDR3 is given without its conserved first and last residue. The order of the fields is J gene, V gene, clone size, CDR3 protein. Part of the rows lack a size; the others show once, few, many or a class for expanded clones.

TRBJ2-1 | TRBV5-1 | - | ASSWTGEGNEQF
TRBJ1-2 | TRBV6-1 | - | ASSEVRTALYGYT
TRBJ1-6 | TRBV9 | - | ASSEHSGQGNSPLH
TRBJ2-1 | TRBV6-6 | few | ASKGTGPGEQF
TRBJ2-4 | TRBV4-1 | once | ASSRVQGADIQY
TRBJ2-3 | TRBV4-1 | - | ASSQAPSGGADTQY
TRBJ2-3 | TRBV6-5 | - | ASSYSVSGSDTQY
TRBJ2-3 | TRBV2 | - | ASSGESTDTQY
TRBJ2-1 | TRBV6-5 | - | ASSPLGAEYNEQF
TRBJ2-1 | TRBV27 | - | ASSPSPTQRGGNEQF
TRBJ2-5 | TRBV16 | once | ASSQGRETQY
TRBJ2-3 | TRBV5-4 | - | ASSPRTSGGSGAQY
TRBJ1-2 | TRBV6-6 | once | ASSLTASRQGYGYT
TRBJ2-3 | TRBV5-4 | - | ASSGSGISTDTQY
TRBJ2-7 | TRBV2 | - | ASSEAGANTATTRYEQY
TRBJ1-2 | TRBV29-1 | - | SVRKDRFNYGYT
TRBJ2-5 | TRBV2 | - | ASGLAGLQETQY
TRBJ1-4 | TRBV6-5 | - | ASRQGATNEKLF
TRBJ1-3 | TRBV5-4 | - | ASSFNTGNTIY
TRBJ1-2 | TRBV30 | - | AWIEGHGYT
TRBJ2-7 | TRBV6-1 | - | ASRAHEQY
TRBJ1-5 | TRBV4-3 | - | ASSQGSSRKNQPQH